The present T cell receptor (beta chain) was sequenced within a study of shared clonotypes between healthy human individuals. Background on the study: Per-donor plates numbered three CD4 naive, three CD4 memory, two CD8 naive and one CD8 memory. Notes on the study in general: The sole specimen, blood, was sampled, and tissue repertoires likely differ.

On sorted subsets, replicate PCRs used about 180 ng DNA, or about 30,000 T cell genomes. Profiled with immunoSEQ multiplex PCR; TCRdb holds only in-frame clones, not every one. The sample records 1.5 million to 2.5 million clones, around 96% being singletons. Between the trimmed V and J ends, which lost 4 bases and 3 bases, there was a span of 13 bases. There are 15 residues in the CDR3. Per germline, CDR1 MGHRA and CDR2 YSYEKL. It was CD45RO-negative cells, positively selected for CCR7, that made up naive CD8 cells, with terminally differentiated effector memory CD45RA+ cells excluded. With regard to this clone: What it binds is unknown.

What was sequenced was naive CD8+ T cells sorted from blood. The receptor was isolated from a young man in good health. This chain links TRBV4-1 with TRBJ2-1; D unresolved. The CDR3 coding sequence is TGCGCCAGCAGCCCAGAGGACGGCTTCTACAATGAGCAGTTCTTC. Translation: CASSPEDGFYNEQFF.